The 3 T cell receptor beta chains in this list originate from one sample, sequenced in a study of cytomegalovirus exposure and HLA in healthy donors. PCR was performed using 60 Vbeta and 13 Jbeta primers. TCRdb keeps only in-frame clones here, not all; method: immunoSEQ multiplex PCR. The sample lists approximately 220,000 clones, 70% to 85% seen once, with around 0.2% in the top ten. Sequenced sample: PBMCs. These receptors all come from a girl aged 2-15 years in good health and CMV-seronegative.

The J gene is TRBJ2-7, the V gene TRBV10-1; 7 bases match TRBD2. CDR1 is WNHNN, CDR2 SYGVQD, per germline (reference sequence). After removal of 4 bases from V and 0 bases from J, the junction contained 6 bases not matched to a gene. The CDR3 is 15 amino acids. CDR3 protein: CASSAPAGFSYEQYF. Here the CDR3 DNA reads TGCGCCAGCAGTGCGCCAGCGGGGTTCTCCTACGAGCAGTACTTC.

The chain is built from TRBV5-1 and TRBJ2-3, with 10 bases lining up with TRBD2. The J segment lost 2 bases and the V segment lost 0 bases, leaving 6 bases of the junction unmatched. The germline gives CDR1 SGHRS, CDR2 YFSETQ. This CDR3 has 17 residues. DNA of the CDR3: TGCGCCAGCAGCTTGGCCTGGACTAGCGGATTCACAGATACGCAGTATTTT. Protein: CASSLAWTSGFTDTQYF.

V is TRBV4-1 and J is TRBJ1-5; D gene unclear. CDR3 size: 16 residues. CDR1 and CDR2 (germline): MGHRA, YSYEKL. Trimming pared 1 base from V and 9 bases from J, leaving 19 bases between. The CDR3 nucleotides are TGCGCCAGCAGCCAAGCGTTTGGAGGGTCAGGATTGCCCCAGCATTTT. Encoded protein: CASSQAFGGSGLPQHF.